This TCR beta chain is from a study of CXCR3-negative and CXCR3-positive naive CD8 T cells. The study, taken as a whole, reports: Naive cells positive for CXCR3 carried more hydrophobic TRB CDR3s than CXCR3-negative ones. In both naive subsets diversity was comparably high, whereas memory CD8+ cells showed much lower diversity.

Among CD8+ T cells, naive ones were CD45RO-CCR7+CD27+CD95-. The germline V gene encodes CDR1 SGHDN and CDR2 FVKESK. The CDR3 extends over 16 amino acids. In the case of this clonotype: Its target is unknown.

The authors made the TRB cDNA libraries by 5' RACE using UMI labels. TCRdb reanalyzed the 5' RACE reads, giving one entry per CDR3 protein sequence and no DNA. This table lists approximately 140,000 distinct CDR3 sequences. This chain joins TRBV14 and TRBJ2-2. Sequencing was done on a sample of naive CXCR3+ CD8+ T cells from blood. As to subset: CD45RO-CCR7+CD27+CD95- naive CD8+ T cells expressing CXCR3 (TNR3+). This clonotype was sampled from a human donor in good health. Some clones in this sample may be carry-over from other donors' samples. The CDR3 loop is CASSSREWGDTGELFF.